This TCR beta chain appears in the sequencing data of a study of patients and donors after allogeneic stem cell transplantation. This clonotype was counted a few times. TCRdb reprocessed the RT-PCR reads via MiXCR and lists one record per CDR3 protein. The sample carries about a million distinct CDR3 sequences, over 15% recorded once. This CDR3 has 15 amino acids. Trimming cost V 6 bases and J 7 bases, with 18 bases left between them. This chain joins TRBV12-3 or TRBV12-4 and TRBJ1-4; weak D call: TRBD1 (6 bases). The TCR originated in a human donor who was either an allogeneic HSCT recipient or a stem cell or donor lymphocyte infusion donor (not recorded which). It is not recorded whose cells these are; they may come from a transplant donor. Sequencing used blood, either unsorted or a sorted T cell fraction (not recorded which). The chain's CDR3 is CASSPQGYHSEKLFF. The CDR3 coding sequence is TGTGCCAGCAGCCCACAGGGCTACCATAGTGAAAAACTGTTTTTT.